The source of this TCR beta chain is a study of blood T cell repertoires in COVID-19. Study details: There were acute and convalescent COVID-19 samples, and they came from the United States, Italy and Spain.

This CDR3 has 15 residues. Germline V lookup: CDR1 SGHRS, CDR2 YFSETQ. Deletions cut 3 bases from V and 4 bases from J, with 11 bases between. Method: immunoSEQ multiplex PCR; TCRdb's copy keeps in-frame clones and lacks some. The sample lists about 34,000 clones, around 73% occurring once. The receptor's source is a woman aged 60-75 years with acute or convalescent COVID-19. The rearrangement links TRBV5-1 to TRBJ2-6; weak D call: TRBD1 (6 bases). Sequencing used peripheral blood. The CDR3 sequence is CASSSQGTGANVLTF. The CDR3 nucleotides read TGCGCCAGCAGCTCACAGGGTACCGGGGCCAACGTCCTGACTTTC.